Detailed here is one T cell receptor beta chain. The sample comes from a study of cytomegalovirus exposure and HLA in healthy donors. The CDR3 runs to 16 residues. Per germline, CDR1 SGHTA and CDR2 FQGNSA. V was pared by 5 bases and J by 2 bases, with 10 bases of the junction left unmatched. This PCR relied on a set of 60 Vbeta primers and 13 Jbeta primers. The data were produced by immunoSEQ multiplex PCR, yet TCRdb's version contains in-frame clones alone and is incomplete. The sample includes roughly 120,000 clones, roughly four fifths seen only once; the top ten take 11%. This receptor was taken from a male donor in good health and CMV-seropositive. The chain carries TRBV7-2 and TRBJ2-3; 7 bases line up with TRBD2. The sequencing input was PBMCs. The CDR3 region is CASSPEGRDYTDTQYF. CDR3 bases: TGTGCCAGCAGCCCAGAGGGGCGGGACTACACAGATACGCAGTATTTT.